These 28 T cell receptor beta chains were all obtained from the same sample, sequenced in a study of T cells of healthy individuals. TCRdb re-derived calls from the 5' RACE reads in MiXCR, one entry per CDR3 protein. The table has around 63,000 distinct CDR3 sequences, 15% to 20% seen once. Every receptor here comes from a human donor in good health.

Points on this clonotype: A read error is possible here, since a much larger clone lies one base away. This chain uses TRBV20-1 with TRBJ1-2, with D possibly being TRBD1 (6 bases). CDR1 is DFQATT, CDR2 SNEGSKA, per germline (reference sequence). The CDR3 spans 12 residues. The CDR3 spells CSAEGGRYGYNF. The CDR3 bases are TGCAGTGCAGAAGGGGGACGCTATGGCTACAACTTC.

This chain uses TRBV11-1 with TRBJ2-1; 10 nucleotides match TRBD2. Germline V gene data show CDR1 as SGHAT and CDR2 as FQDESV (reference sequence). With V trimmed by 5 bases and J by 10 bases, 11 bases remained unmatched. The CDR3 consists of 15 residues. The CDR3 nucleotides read TGTGCCAGCAGCCGTAGCGGGGGGCCTCAGGAGGAGCAGTTCTTC. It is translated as CASSRSGGPQEEQFF.

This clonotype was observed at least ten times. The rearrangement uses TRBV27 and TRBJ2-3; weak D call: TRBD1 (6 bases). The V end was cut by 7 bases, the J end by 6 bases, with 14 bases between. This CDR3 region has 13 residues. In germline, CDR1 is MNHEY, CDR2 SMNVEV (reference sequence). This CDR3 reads CASKGRGYDTQYF. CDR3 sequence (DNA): TGTGCCAGCAAGGGCAGGGGATATGATACGCAGTATTTT.

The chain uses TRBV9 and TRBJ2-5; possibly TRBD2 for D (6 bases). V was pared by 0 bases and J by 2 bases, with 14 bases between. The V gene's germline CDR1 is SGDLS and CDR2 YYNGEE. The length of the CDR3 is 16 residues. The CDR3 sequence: CASSVETRGRQETQYF. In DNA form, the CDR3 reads TGTGCCAGCAGCGTAGAGACGAGAGGGAGGCAAGAGACCCAGTACTTC.

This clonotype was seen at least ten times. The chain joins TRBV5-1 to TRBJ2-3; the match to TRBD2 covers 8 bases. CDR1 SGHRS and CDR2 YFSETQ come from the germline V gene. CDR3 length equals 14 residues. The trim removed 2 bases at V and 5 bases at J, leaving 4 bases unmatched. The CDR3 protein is CASSLTGGQDTQYF. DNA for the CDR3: TGCGCCAGCAGCTTAACGGGGGGGCAAGATACGCAGTATTTT.

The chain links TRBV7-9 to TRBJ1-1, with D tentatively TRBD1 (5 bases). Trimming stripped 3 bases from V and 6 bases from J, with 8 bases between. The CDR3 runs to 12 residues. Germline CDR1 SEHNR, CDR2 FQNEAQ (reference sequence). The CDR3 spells CASSFSGAEAFF. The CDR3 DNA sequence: TGTGCCAGCAGCTTTTCGGGGGCTGAAGCTTTCTTT. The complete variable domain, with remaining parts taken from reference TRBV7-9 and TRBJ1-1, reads DTGVSQNPRHKITKRGQNVTFRCDPISEHNRLYWYRQTLGQGPEFLTYFQNEAQLEKSRLLSDRFSAERPKGSFSTLEIQRTEQGDSAMYLCASSFSGAEAFFGQGTRLTVV.

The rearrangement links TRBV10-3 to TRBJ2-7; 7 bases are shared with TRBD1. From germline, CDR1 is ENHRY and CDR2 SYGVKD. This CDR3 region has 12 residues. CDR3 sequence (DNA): TGTGCTACCCGGGACAGAACCTACGAGCAGTACTTC. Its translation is CATRDRTYEQYF.

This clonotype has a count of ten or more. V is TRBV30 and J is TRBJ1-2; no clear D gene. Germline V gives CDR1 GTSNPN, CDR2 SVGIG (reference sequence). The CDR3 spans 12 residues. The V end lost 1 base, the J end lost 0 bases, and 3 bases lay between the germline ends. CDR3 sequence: CAWSGPNYGYTF. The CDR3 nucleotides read TGTGCCTGGAGTGGACCTAACTATGGCTACACCTTC.

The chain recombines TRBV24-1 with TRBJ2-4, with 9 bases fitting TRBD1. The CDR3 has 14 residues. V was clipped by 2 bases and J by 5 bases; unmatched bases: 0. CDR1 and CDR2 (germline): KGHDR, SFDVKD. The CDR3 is CATSDWDRENIQYF. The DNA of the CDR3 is TGTGCCACCAGTGATTGGGACAGGGAAAACATTCAGTACTTC.

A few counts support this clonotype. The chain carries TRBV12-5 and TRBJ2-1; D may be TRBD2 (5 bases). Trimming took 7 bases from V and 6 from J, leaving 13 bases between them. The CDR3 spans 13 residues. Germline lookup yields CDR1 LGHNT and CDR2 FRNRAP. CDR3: CASALALTNEQFF. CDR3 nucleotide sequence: TGTGCTAGTGCTCTAGCCCTAACCAATGAGCAGTTCTTC.

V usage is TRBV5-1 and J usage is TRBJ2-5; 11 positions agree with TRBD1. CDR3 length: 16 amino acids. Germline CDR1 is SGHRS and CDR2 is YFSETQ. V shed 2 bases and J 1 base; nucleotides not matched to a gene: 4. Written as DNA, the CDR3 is TGCGCCAGCAGCTTCCCGGGACAGGGGGTCCAAGAGACCCAGTACTTC. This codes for CASSFPGQGVQETQYF.

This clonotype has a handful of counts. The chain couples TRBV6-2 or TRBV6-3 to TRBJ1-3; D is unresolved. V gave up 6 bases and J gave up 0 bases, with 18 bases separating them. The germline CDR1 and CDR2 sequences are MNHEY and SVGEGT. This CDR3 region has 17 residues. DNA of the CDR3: TGTGCCAGCAGGATAAGCGGTGCTATGAGCTCTGGAAACACCATATATTTT. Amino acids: CASRISGAMSSGNTIYF.

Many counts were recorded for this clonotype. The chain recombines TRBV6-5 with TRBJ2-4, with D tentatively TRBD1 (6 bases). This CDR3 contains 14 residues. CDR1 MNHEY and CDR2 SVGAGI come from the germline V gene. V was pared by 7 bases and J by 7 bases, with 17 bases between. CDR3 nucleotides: TGTGCCAGCACCTCCGAACCCACAGGGAACATTCAGTACTTC. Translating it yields CASTSEPTGNIQYF.

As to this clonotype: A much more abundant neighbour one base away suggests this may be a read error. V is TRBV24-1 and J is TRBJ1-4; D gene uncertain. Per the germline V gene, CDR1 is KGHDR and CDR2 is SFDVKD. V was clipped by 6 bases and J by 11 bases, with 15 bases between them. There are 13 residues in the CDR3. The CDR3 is CATSHEFAVKLFF. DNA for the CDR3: TGTGCCACCAGTCATGAATTTGCAGTCAAACTGTTTTTT.

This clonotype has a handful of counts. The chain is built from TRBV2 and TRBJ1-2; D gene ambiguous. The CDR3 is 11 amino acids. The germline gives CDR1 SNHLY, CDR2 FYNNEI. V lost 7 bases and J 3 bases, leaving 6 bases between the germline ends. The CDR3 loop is CASTIDYGYTF. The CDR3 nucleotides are TGTGCCAGCACAATAGACTATGGCTACACCTTC.

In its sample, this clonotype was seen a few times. CDR3 coding DNA: TGTGCCAGCAGCCCGAAGATAGCGGGATCAGCCAAAAACATTCAGTACTTC. It codes for CASSPKIAGSAKNIQYF. This sequence joins TRBV7-9 and TRBJ2-4; 8 bases align to TRBD2. Germline trimming cut 5 bases from V and 0 bases from J; bases unmatched to any gene: 9. The CDR3 extends over 17 amino acids. Germline CDR1 reads SEHNR; CDR2 reads FQNEAQ (reference sequence).

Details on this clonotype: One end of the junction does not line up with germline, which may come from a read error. CDR3 in amino acids: CASNQVLGGPTGELFF. The CDR3 DNA reads TGCGCCAGCAACCAAGTTCTAGGTGGTCCTACCGGGGAGCTGTTTTTT. The chain is built from TRBV4-1 and TRBJ2-2; unclear D gene. This CDR3 region has 16 residues. Germline V gene lookup returns CDR1 MGHRA and CDR2 YSYEKL.

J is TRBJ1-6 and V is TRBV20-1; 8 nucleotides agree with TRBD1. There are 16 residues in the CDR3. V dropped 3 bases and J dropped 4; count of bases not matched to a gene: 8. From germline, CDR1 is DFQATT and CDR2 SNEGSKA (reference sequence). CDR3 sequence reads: CSARSPTGVYNSPLHF. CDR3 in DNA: TGCAGTGCTAGGAGCCCGACAGGGGTTTATAATTCACCCCTCCACTTT.

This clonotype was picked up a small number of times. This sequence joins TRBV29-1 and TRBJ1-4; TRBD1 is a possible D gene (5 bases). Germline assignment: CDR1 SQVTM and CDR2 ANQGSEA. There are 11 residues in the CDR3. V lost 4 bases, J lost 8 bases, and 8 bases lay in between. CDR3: CSVGYREKLFF. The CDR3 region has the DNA TGCAGCGTTGGCTACAGGGAAAAACTGTTTTTT.

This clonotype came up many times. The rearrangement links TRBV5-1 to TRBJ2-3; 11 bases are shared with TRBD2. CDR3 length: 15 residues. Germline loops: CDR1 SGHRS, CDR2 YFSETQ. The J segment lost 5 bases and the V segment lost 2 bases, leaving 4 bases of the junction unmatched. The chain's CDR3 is CASSLLAGVEDTQYF. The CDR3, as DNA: TGCGCCAGCAGCTTACTAGCGGGGGTGGAAGATACGCAGTATTTT.

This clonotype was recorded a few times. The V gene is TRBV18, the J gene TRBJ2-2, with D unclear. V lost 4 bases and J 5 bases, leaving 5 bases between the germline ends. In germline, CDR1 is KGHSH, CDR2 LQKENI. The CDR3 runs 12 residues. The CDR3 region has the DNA TGTGCCAGCTCACAGGCAACCGGGGAGCTGTTTTTT. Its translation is CASSQATGELFF.

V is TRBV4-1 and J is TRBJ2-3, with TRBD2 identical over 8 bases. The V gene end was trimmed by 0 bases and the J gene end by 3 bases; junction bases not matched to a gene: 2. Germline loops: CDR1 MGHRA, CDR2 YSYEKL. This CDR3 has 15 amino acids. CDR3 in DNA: TGCGCCAGCAGCCAAGAACAGCGGGGGACAGATACGCAGTATTTT. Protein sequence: CASSQEQRGTDTQYF.

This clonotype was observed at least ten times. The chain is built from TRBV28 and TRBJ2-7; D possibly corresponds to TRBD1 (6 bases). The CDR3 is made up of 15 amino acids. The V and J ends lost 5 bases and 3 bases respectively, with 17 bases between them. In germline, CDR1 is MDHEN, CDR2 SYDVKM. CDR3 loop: CASSPPGQGNYEQYF. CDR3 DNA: TGTGCCAGCAGTCCACCTGGCCAGGGGAACTACGAGCAGTACTTC.

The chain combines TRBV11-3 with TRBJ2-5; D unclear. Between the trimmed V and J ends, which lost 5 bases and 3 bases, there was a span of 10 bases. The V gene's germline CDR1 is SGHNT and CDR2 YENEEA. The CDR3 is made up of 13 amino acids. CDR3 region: CASSRTVKETQYF. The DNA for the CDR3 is TGTGCCAGCAGCCGCACAGTTAAAGAGACCCAGTACTTC. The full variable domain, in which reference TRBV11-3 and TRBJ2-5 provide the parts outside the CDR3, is EAGVVQSPRYKIIEKKQPVAFWCNPISGHNTLYWYLQNLGQGPELLIRYENEEAVDDSQLPKDRFSAERLKGVDSTLKIQPAELGDSAVYLCASSRTVKETQYFGPGTRLLVL.

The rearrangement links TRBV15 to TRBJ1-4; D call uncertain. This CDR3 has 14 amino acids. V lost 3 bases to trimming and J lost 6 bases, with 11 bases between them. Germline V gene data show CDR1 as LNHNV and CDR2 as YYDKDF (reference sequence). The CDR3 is CATSSLRHYEKLFF. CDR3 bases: TGTGCCACCAGCAGTCTCCGACACTATGAAAAACTGTTTTTT.

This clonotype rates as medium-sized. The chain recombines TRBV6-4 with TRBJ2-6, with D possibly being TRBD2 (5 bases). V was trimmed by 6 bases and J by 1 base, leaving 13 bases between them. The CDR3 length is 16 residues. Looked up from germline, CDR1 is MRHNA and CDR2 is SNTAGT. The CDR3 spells CASSERTGSGANVLTF. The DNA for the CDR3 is TGTGCCAGCAGCGAACGTACGGGGTCTGGGGCCAACGTCCTGACTTTC.

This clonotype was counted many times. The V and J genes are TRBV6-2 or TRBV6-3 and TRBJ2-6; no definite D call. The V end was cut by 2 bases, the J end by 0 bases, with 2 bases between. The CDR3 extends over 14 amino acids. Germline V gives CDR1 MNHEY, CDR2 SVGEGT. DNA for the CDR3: TGTGCCAGCAGTTACAGCTCTGGGGCCAACGTCCTGACTTTC. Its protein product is CASSYSSGANVLTF.

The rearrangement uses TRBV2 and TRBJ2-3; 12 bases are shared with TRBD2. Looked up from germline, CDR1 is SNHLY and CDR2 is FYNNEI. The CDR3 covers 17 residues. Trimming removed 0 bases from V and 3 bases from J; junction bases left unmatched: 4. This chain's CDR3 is CASSEASSGGETDTQYF. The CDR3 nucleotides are TGTGCCAGCAGTGAAGCGTCTAGCGGGGGGGAGACAGATACGCAGTATTTT.